The 28 T cell receptor beta chains listed next were all sequenced from one sample in a study of blood T cell repertoires in COVID-19. Measured with immunoSEQ multiplex PCR; TCRdb has only the in-frame clones, and not every one. The sample carries around 290,000 clones, around 86% recorded once. The sequencing sample was made of PBMCs or T cells enriched from blood (not recorded which). These receptors were collected from a woman aged 18-29 years who had recovered from COVID-19.

V and J are TRBV28 and TRBJ1-3, with 8 bases aligning to TRBD1. Germline lookup yields CDR1 MDHEN and CDR2 SYDVKM. V trimming: 6 bases; J trimming: 4 bases; junction bases outside the gene matches: 5. The CDR3 covers 14 residues. CDR3: CASRMTGAGNTIYF. In nucleotides, the CDR3 is TGTGCCAGCAGAATGACAGGGGCCGGAAACACCATATATTTT.

This clone was recorded a few times. This chain joins TRBV19 and TRBJ2-1; 10 bases align to TRBD2. J gave up 8 bases and V 4 bases, and 17 bases lay outside the gene matches. CDR3 length equals 18 residues. From germline, CDR1 is LNHDA and CDR2 SQIVND (reference sequence). The CDR3 region has the DNA TGTGCCAGTAGTAAGAGACTTGGGGCTAGCGGGAGTTTCGATGAGCAGTTCTTC. It is translated as CASSKRLGASGSFDEQFF.

The rearrangement links TRBV6-6 to TRBJ1-1; 10 nucleotides align to TRBD1. This CDR3 is 15 amino acids long. The V and J ends lost 4 bases and 2 bases, in that order; junction bases with no gene match: 4. Germline V lookup: CDR1 MNHNY, CDR2 SVGAGI (reference sequence). The CDR3 DNA reads TGTGCCAGCAGTTTCCGGACAGGGGGAAACACTGAAGCTTTCTTT. Amino acid sequence: CASSFRTGGNTEAFF.

CDR3: CASRVTGDPNNEQFF. In DNA form, the CDR3 reads TGTGCAAGTCGAGTAACAGGGGACCCGAACAATGAGCAGTTCTTC. The V call is TRBV12-2, the J call TRBJ2-1; the table's D call TRBD1 went unverified against the DNA. TRBV12-2 is labeled a pseudogene. The CDR3 runs to 15 residues.

The chain is built from TRBV6-5 and TRBJ1-6; TRBD1 matches 9 bases. Germline trimming cut 7 bases from V and 13 bases from J; bases unmatched to any gene: 11. Germline V gene data show CDR1 as MNHEY and CDR2 as SVGAGI. This CDR3 comprises 14 residues. The CDR3 DNA is TGTGCCAGCAACCACAGGGGGCCGGGAGGGCCCCTCCACTTT. Translated: CASNHRGPGGPLHF.

The chain employs TRBV5-1 and TRBJ1-1; D is possibly TRBD1 (5 bases). The CDR3 runs 16 residues. Germline V lookup: CDR1 SGHRS, CDR2 YFSETQ. The V and J ends lost 6 bases and 2 bases respectively, with 20 bases between them. The CDR3 DNA reads as TGCGCCAGCATTCAGAACCCGACAGTCAGAAACACTGAAGCTTTCTTT. It translates to CASIQNPTVRNTEAFF.

The chain is built from TRBV10-2 and TRBJ2-1, with TRBD2 identical over 8 bases. Germline trimming cut 6 bases from V and 5 bases from J; bases unmatched to any gene: 12. Germline loops: CDR1 WSHSY, CDR2 SAAADI. The CDR3 covers 16 residues. The CDR3 loop reads CASRSNGRVVDNEQFF. DNA for the CDR3: TGCGCCAGCAGGAGCAACGGGAGGGTTGTCGACAATGAGCAGTTCTTC.

This rearrangement joins TRBV11-2 to TRBJ1-1; D ambiguous. The CDR3 length is 15 residues. V shed 1 base and J shed 1 base, with 10 bases lying between them. Per germline, CDR1 SGHAT and CDR2 FQNNGV. The CDR3 DNA reads TGTGCCAGCAGCTTAGGCATGAACGGGAACACTGAAGCTTTCTTT. Translation: CASSLGMNGNTEAFF.

The gene calls are TRBV19 and TRBJ2-7; no reliable D call. The CDR3 is 12 residues long. Germline CDR1 is LNHDA and CDR2 is SQIVND (reference sequence). V lost 4 bases and J 4 bases, leaving 8 bases between the germline ends. The CDR3 nucleotides are TGTGCCAGTAGTAAAGACATTTACGAGCAGTACTTC. Translation gives CASSKDIYEQYF. Filled out from reference TRBV19 and TRBJ2-7, the complete variable domain reads DGGITQSPKYLFRKEGQNVTLSCEQNLNHDAMYWYRQDPGQGLRLIYYSQIVNDFQKGDIAEGYSVSREKKESFPLTVTSAQKNPTAFYLCASSKDIYEQYFGPGTRLTVT.

The chain has TRBV19 and TRBJ1-2; the match to TRBD1 covers 7 bases. This CDR3 spans 13 amino acids. Trimming at V came to 6 bases and at J to 3 bases, leaving 4 bases not matched to a gene. Germline assignment: CDR1 LNHDA and CDR2 SQIVND (reference sequence). CDR3 residues: CASRLDRHYGYTF. The CDR3 DNA sequence: TGTGCCAGTAGGCTGGACAGGCACTATGGCTACACCTTC.

The chain combines TRBV12-3 or TRBV12-4 with TRBJ1-3, with D possibly matching TRBD1 (5 bases). The CDR3 spans 13 residues. V was shortened by 5 bases and J by 6 bases, with 11 bases between the two germline ends. The CDR3 coding sequence is TGTGCCAGCAGTGGGACGGGAGTAAACACCATATATTTT. It translates to CASSGTGVNTIYF.

This sequence joins TRBV18 and TRBJ1-3; TRBD1 agrees at 11 bases. CDR3 length: 19 amino acids. Germline CDR1 KGHSH, CDR2 LQKENI. After removal of 3 bases from V and 4 bases from J, the junction contained 14 bases not matched to a gene. CDR3 region: CASSPVAGQGAVAGNTIYF. The CDR3 coding sequence is TGTGCCAGCTCACCTGTGGCAGGACAGGGGGCTGTAGCGGGAAACACCATATATTTT.

This clone was detected once. The J gene is TRBJ2-2, the V gene TRBV6-5, with 11 bases aligning to TRBD2. Germline V lookup: CDR1 MNHEY, CDR2 SVGAGI. The CDR3 sequence is 15 residues long. The trim removed 7 bases at V and 6 bases at J, leaving 7 bases unmatched. CDR3 region: CASKSLAGGSGELFF. CDR3 DNA: TGTGCCAGCAAAAGCCTAGCGGGAGGATCCGGGGAGCTGTTTTTT.

This clone was counted a single time. J is TRBJ2-3 and V is TRBV27, with D perhaps matching TRBD2 (5 bases). The CDR3 totals 15 residues. Trimming stripped 2 bases from V and 0 bases from J, with 9 bases between. CDR1 and CDR2 (germline): MNHEY, SMNVEV (reference sequence). The CDR3 spells CASSLEGSSTDTQYF. The CDR3 region has the DNA TGTGCCAGCAGTTTAGAAGGGAGCAGCACAGATACGCAGTATTTT.

The rearrangement uses TRBV2 and TRBJ2-5; maybe TRBD2 (6 bases). CDR1 SNHLY and CDR2 FYNNEI come from the germline V gene. V was clipped by 5 bases and J by 4 bases, with 17 bases between them. The CDR3 is 15 amino acids. The CDR3 coding sequence is TGTGCCAGCAGTCCACTGGCGGGAATTGGAGAGACCCAGTACTTC. Encoded protein: CASSPLAGIGETQYF.

CDR3 nucleotide sequence: TGTGCCAGCAGGGAAGCGGATCCAAGCTCCTACAATGAGCAGTTCTTC. It codes for CASREADPSSYNEQFF. The V gene is TRBV27, the J gene TRBJ2-1, with D tentatively TRBD2 (5 bases). The germline CDR1 and CDR2 sequences are MNHEY and SMNVEV (reference sequence). V lost 6 bases and J 0 bases, leaving 15 bases between the germline ends. The CDR3 loop spans 16 amino acids.

The chain links TRBV30 to TRBJ1-5, with 8 bases lining up with TRBD1. In germline, CDR1 is GTSNPN, CDR2 SVGIG (reference sequence). Germline trimming cut 3 bases from V and 6 bases from J; bases unmatched to any gene: 10. The CDR3 covers 15 residues. DNA for the CDR3: TGTGCCTGGAGCGCCCATACAGGGGGGGGTCAGCCCCAGCATTTT. Its protein product is CAWSAHTGGGQPQHF.

The rearrangement uses TRBV5-1 and TRBJ1-3, with unresolved D. Germline CDR1 SGHRS, CDR2 YFSETQ. V shed 0 bases and J shed 0 bases, with 13 bases lying between them. This CDR3 region has 17 residues. CDR3 in DNA: TGCGCCAGCAGCTTGGCCGGGGAGGCACGCTCTGGAAACACCATATATTTT. Translated: CASSLAGEARSGNTIYF.

The chain carries TRBV2 and TRBJ1-6, with TRBD1 identical over 7 bases. CDR3 length: 16 residues. J was trimmed by 9 bases and V by 0 bases; bases with no gene match: 8. Germline V gene data show CDR1 as SNHLY and CDR2 as FYNNEI. In DNA, the CDR3 is TGTGCCAGCAGTGAAGCCCGACAGGGAGATGTTTCACCCCTCCACTTT. Its protein product is CASSEARQGDVSPLHF.

V is TRBV11-2 and J is TRBJ2-7; no reliable D call. The CDR3 has 13 residues. CDR1 and CDR2 from the germline V gene are SGHAT and FQNNGV. Trimming shortened V by 3 bases and J by 3 bases, and 9 bases separated the two germline ends. In DNA, the CDR3 is TGTGCCAGCAGCTTTAGGCGGATCTACGAGCAGTACTTC. This gives the protein CASSFRRIYEQYF.

The rearrangement uses TRBV7-9 and TRBJ1-1; TRBD1 matches at 8 bases. The germline CDR1 and CDR2 sequences are SEHNR and FQNEAQ (reference sequence). The CDR3 runs 19 residues. The V segment lost 3 bases and the J segment 0 bases; nucleotides outside the gene matches: 15. CDR3 loop: CASSFEGVWYRGMNTEAFF. Here the CDR3 DNA reads TGTGCCAGCAGCTTCGAAGGGGTGTGGTACAGGGGGATGAACACTGAAGCTTTCTTT.

V is TRBV7-3 and J is TRBJ2-1; TRBD2 aligns across 10 bases. Germline assignment: CDR1 SGHTA and CDR2 FQGTGA. V dropped 5 bases and J dropped 4; count of bases not matched to a gene: 5. The CDR3 totals 15 residues. In DNA, the CDR3 is TGTGCCAGCAGCCCGACTAGCGGGCTTTACAATGAGCAGTTCTTC. Translation: CASSPTSGLYNEQFF.

The table lists this clone with many counts. The gene calls are TRBV30 and TRBJ1-1; the D gene is possibly TRBD1 (6 bases). The CDR3 has 14 residues. The V end was cut by 0 bases, the J end by 5 bases, with 13 bases between. Germline loops: CDR1 GTSNPN, CDR2 SVGIG (reference sequence). Here the CDR3 DNA reads TGTGCCTGGAGTGTAGGTTCAGGGGTAACTGAAGCTTTCTTT. Translated, it gives CAWSVGSGVTEAFF. The whole variable domain, filled in from reference TRBV30 and TRBJ1-1, reads SQTIHQWPATLVQPVGSPLSLECTVEGTSNPNLYWYRQAAGRGLQLLFYSVGIGQISSEVPQNLSASRPQDRQFILSSKKLLLSDSGFYLCAWSVGSGVTEAFFGQGTRLTVV.

The V call is TRBV7-9, the J call TRBJ2-5, with TRBD2 matching 9 bases. The length of the CDR3 is 14 residues. Germline CDR1 and CDR2: SEHNR and FQNEAQ (reference sequence). With 5 bases clipped from V and 5 bases from J, the junction kept 6 bases outside the gene matches. CDR3 DNA sequence: TGTGCCAGCAGCCGACTAGCGGACGGGGAGACCCAGTACTTC. Translation gives CASSRLADGETQYF.

The count of this clone is one. The V and J genes are TRBV7-2 and TRBJ2-7; perhaps TRBD2 as D (6 bases). Trimming took off 5 bases at V and 2 bases at J, with 19 bases between the two ends. CDR1 is SGHTA, CDR2 FQGNSA, per germline. The CDR3 runs 16 residues. CDR3 nucleotide sequence: TGTGCCAGCAGCCCCGCGGTGGGCGGGACTCCCTACGAGCAGTACTTC. Translated: CASSPAVGGTPYEQYF.

V gene TRBV7-6 combines with J gene TRBJ2-3; TRBD2 agrees at 13 bases. Germline V gene lookup returns CDR1 SGHVS and CDR2 FNYEAQ. This CDR3 region has 16 residues. V gave up 11 bases and J gave up 3 bases; unmatched junction bases: 11. The CDR3 DNA follows: TGTGCCTCCGGACTAGCGGGAGAGTTTTGGACAGATACGCAGTATTTT. As protein: CASGLAGEFWTDTQYF.

CDR3 coding DNA: TGCAGCGCCCTAGGGACAGGGAGTTTCTACGAGCAGTACTTC. It encodes CSALGTGSFYEQYF. The chain joins TRBV29-1 to TRBJ2-7, with 9 bases fitting TRBD1. Germline V CDR1 and CDR2: SQVTM, ANQGSEA. CDR3 length equals 14 residues. V was clipped by 7 bases and J by 3 bases; unmatched bases: 10.

This clone was picked up one time. The rearrangement uses TRBV11-2 and TRBJ1-2; D unclear. Trimming removed 0 bases at V and 4 bases at J, with 9 bases between. The CDR3 loop spans 14 amino acids. CDR1 and CDR2 (germline): SGHAT, FQNNGV. The CDR3 region is CASSLDPGTYGYTF. In nucleotides, the CDR3 is TGTGCCAGCAGCTTAGATCCGGGAACCTATGGCTACACCTTC.